This TCR beta chain was captured by sequencing in a study of identical twins' blood T cells. Study overall: About six alpha and six beta libraries together yielded tens of millions of reads.

One entry per CDR3 protein, called by TCRdb with MiXCR from the 5' RACE reads. The sample shows around 380,000 distinct CDR3 sequences, 28% of them seen only once. V was trimmed by 4 bases and J by 6 bases, leaving 13 bases between them. This CDR3 has 13 amino acids. Germline CDR1 is SGHRS and CDR2 is YFSETQ. The TCR was taken from a woman aged 18 to 49 in good health. The rearrangement links TRBV5-1 to TRBJ1-1; possible D gene TRBD1, 5 bases. Specimen: PBMCs. The CDR3 sequence: CASSAEQVSEAFF. CDR3 bases: TGCGCCAGCAGCGCTGAACAGGTTTCTGAAGCTTTCTTT. The variable domain in full, completed from reference TRBV5-1 and TRBJ1-1, reads KAGVTQTPRYLIKTRGQQVTLSCSPISGHRSVSWYQQTPGQGLQFLFEYFSETQRNKGNFPGRFSGRQFSNSRSEMNVSTLELGDSALYLCASSAEQVSEAFFGQGTRLTVV.